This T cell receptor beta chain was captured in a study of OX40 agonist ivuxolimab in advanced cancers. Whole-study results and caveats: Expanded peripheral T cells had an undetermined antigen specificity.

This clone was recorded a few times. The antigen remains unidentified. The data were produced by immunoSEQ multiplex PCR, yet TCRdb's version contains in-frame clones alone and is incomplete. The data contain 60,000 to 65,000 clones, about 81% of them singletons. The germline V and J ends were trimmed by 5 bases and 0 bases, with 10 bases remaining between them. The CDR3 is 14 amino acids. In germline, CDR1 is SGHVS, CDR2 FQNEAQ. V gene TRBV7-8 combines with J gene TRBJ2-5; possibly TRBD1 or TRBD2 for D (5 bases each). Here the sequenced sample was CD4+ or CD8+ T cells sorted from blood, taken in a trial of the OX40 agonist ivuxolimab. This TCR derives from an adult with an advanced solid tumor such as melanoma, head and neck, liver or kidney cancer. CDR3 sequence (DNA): TGTGCCAGCAGCCCTGGGACGCACCAAGAGACCCAGTACTTC. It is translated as CASSPGTHQETQYF. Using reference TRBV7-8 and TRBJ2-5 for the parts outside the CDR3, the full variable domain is GAGVSQSPRYKVAKRGQDVALRCDPISGHVSLFWYQQALGQGPEFLTYFQNEAQLDKSGLPSDRFFAERPEGSVSTLKIQRTQQEDSAVYLCASSPGTHQETQYFGPGTRLLVL.